A single sample gave rise to the 26 T cell receptor beta chains below, sequenced in a study of shared clonotypes between healthy human individuals. As defined, naive CD8 cells were CD45RO-negative and positively selected for CCR7, with terminally differentiated effector memory CD45RA+ cells excluded. The table came from immunoSEQ multiplex PCR; TCRdb's copy has only in-frame clones and leaves some out. The sample consists of about 590,000 clones, roughly 95% of them appearing once. The sample comprised naive CD8+ T cells sorted from blood. These receptors came from a woman aged 25 to 39 in good health.

This chain joins TRBV6-5 and TRBJ2-1; D is unclear. Trimming pared 6 bases from V and 6 bases from J, leaving 12 bases between. This CDR3 has 13 amino acids. CDR1 is MNHEY and CDR2 is SVGAGI in the germline V gene. The CDR3 here is CASSSFGPNEQFF. Here the CDR3 DNA reads TGTGCCAGCAGCAGTTTTGGGCCCAATGAGCAGTTCTTC.

The rearrangement joins TRBV9 to TRBJ2-7; a weak D match, TRBD2 (7 bases). CDR1 and CDR2 (germline): SGDLS, YYNGEE. V was shortened by 4 bases and J by 5 bases, with 16 bases between the two germline ends. The CDR3 extends over 14 amino acids. The CDR3 loop is CASSPPGGRHEQYF. The DNA of the CDR3 is TGTGCCAGCAGCCCTCCCGGGGGGCGCCACGAGCAGTACTTC.

The rearrangement links TRBV7-3 to TRBJ2-3, with 7 nucleotides matching TRBD1. Trimming cost V 0 bases and J 4 bases; bases outside gene matches: 7. CDR1 is SGHTA, CDR2 FQGTGA, per germline. The CDR3 consists of 16 residues. This CDR3 is CASSLTGQGVADTQYF. The CDR3 DNA sequence: TGTGCCAGCAGCTTAACAGGCCAGGGGGTGGCAGATACGCAGTATTTT.

This clone showed up just once. This chain uses TRBV28 with TRBJ2-3, with D unclear. The CDR3 is 12 residues long. V was trimmed by 6 bases and J by 6 bases, leaving 10 bases between them. Germline lookup yields CDR1 MDHEN and CDR2 SYDVKM. Here the CDR3 reads CASRSPPDTQYF. The CDR3 region has the DNA TGTGCCAGCAGGTCCCCCCCCGATACGCAGTATTTT.

The V and J genes are TRBV27 and TRBJ2-7; TRBD2 agrees at 7 bases. Germline assignment: CDR1 MNHEY and CDR2 SMNVEV (reference sequence). The CDR3 loop spans 14 amino acids. V shed 3 bases, J shed 3 bases, and the junction held 5 bases outside the gene matches. The CDR3 DNA is TGTGCCAGCAGTTTGGCGGGAGCCCTCTACGAGCAGTACTTC. Translation: CASSLAGALYEQYF.

The chain recombines TRBV6-1 with TRBJ1-1; D gene unclear. V was clipped by 6 bases and J by 5 bases, with 7 bases between them. From germline, CDR1 is MNHNS and CDR2 SASEGT. The CDR3 loop spans 11 amino acids. CDR3 DNA sequence: TGTGCCAGCAGACAGCTGACTGAAGCTTTCTTT. This codes for CASRQLTEAFF.

This chain uses TRBV7-9 with TRBJ1-1; D is possibly TRBD1 (5 bases). The CDR3 extends over 12 amino acids. The V gene lost 4 bases and the J gene lost 4 bases, with 7 bases spanning the gap. Germline assignment: CDR1 SEHNR and CDR2 FQNEAQ (reference sequence). CDR3 coding DNA: TGTGCCAGCAGCTCAGGGTCCACTGAAGCTTTCTTT. This gives the protein CASSSGSTEAFF.

The J gene is TRBJ1-1, the V gene TRBV25-1; no firm D call. The CDR3 totals 11 residues. CDR1 and CDR2 (germline): MGHDK, SYGVNS. Trimming took 4 bases from V and 7 from J, leaving 7 bases between them. Here the CDR3 reads CASSVLGEAFF. The CDR3 coding sequence is TGTGCCAGCAGTGTCCTCGGTGAAGCTTTCTTT.

V and J are TRBV10-1 and TRBJ2-7; no firm D call. This CDR3 is built from 13 residues. Trimming removed 2 bases at V and 0 bases at J, with 5 bases between. CDR1 and CDR2 (germline): WNHNN, SYGVQD (reference sequence). The CDR3 DNA reads as TGCGCCAGCAGTGAGGGCCCCTCCTACGAGCAGTACTTC. Translated, it gives CASSEGPSYEQYF.

The chain links TRBV30 to TRBJ2-7; no definite D call. Trimming shortened V by 0 bases and J by 5 bases, and 17 bases separated the two germline ends. This CDR3 contains 15 residues. Germline V gives CDR1 GTSNPN, CDR2 SVGIG (reference sequence). CDR3 sequence: CAWSVGEGVKNEQYF. In nucleotides, the CDR3 is TGTGCCTGGAGTGTAGGTGAAGGTGTCAAGAACGAGCAGTACTTC.

The chain uses TRBV9 and TRBJ1-2, with D tentatively TRBD1 (6 bases). The CDR3 has 13 residues. Germline CDR1 reads SGDLS; CDR2 reads YYNGEE. Trimming cost V 0 bases and J 8 bases, with 11 bases left between them. The CDR3 here is CASSVGTVRGYTF. For the CDR3, the DNA is TGTGCCAGCAGCGTAGGGACAGTCAGAGGCTACACCTTC.

V is TRBV5-1 and J is TRBJ2-1; D gene unclear. Trimming removed 0 bases at V and 1 base at J, with 5 bases between. This CDR3 is 14 amino acids long. CDR1 is SGHRS and CDR2 is YFSETQ in the germline V gene. The CDR3 region has the DNA TGCGCCAGCAGCTTGGCCGGATCCTACAATGAGCAGTTCTTC. Its protein is CASSLAGSYNEQFF. Together with reference TRBV5-1 and TRBJ2-1, the CDR3 gives the full variable domain: KAGVTQTPRYLIKTRGQQVTLSCSPISGHRSVSWYQQTPGQGLQFLFEYFSETQRNKGNFPGRFSGRQFSNSRSEMNVSTLELGDSALYLCASSLAGSYNEQFFGPGTRLTVL.

The rearrangement uses TRBV27 and TRBJ2-1; D may correspond to TRBD1 or TRBD2 (5 bases each). The CDR3 consists of 14 residues. Trimming took off 3 bases at V and 7 bases at J, with 13 bases between the two ends. The germline V gene has CDR1 MNHEY and CDR2 SMNVEV (reference sequence). The CDR3 loop reads CASSLRDARNEQFF. The CDR3 DNA reads TGTGCCAGCAGTTTGAGGGACGCAAGAAATGAGCAGTTCTTC.

The CDR3 spells CASSLLAGVMNEQFF. The CDR3 DNA reads TGTGCCAGCAGTCTACTAGCGGGAGTAATGAATGAGCAGTTCTTC. The chain uses TRBV7-6 and TRBJ2-1; 11 bases match TRBD2. J gave up 7 bases and V 6 bases, and 8 bases lay outside the gene matches. The CDR3 extends over 15 amino acids. CDR1 and CDR2 from the germline V gene are SGHVS and FNYEAQ.

As for this clone: Other DNA sequences of this sample code for an identical CDR3. J is TRBJ2-5 and V is TRBV27, with 9 nucleotides matching TRBD2. CDR1 and CDR2 (germline): MNHEY, SMNVEV (reference sequence). The ends lost 2 bases at V and 4 bases at J; junction bases unmatched: 2. The CDR3 has 14 amino acids. This CDR3 is CASSLAGGGETQYF. Written as DNA, the CDR3 is TGTGCCAGCAGTTTAGCGGGAGGGGGAGAGACCCAGTACTTC.

The chain carries TRBV27 and TRBJ2-1; TRBD2 matches 7 bases. Germline V gene sequence: CDR1 MNHEY, CDR2 SMNVEV (reference sequence). The CDR3 contains 18 residues. Trimming cost V 0 bases and J 7 bases; bases outside gene matches: 15. CDR3 sequence reads: CASSLSSLGAGRVNEQFF. CDR3 DNA: TGTGCCAGCAGTTTATCGTCCCTGGGAGCGGGACGGGTGAATGAGCAGTTCTTC.

To note about this clone: The same CDR3 is also encoded by other DNA sequences in this sample. The chain has TRBV5-1 and TRBJ2-3, with 11 bases aligning to TRBD1. V shed 3 bases and J 4 bases; nucleotides not matched to a gene: 1. This CDR3 comprises 14 residues. Germline V gene lookup returns CDR1 SGHRS and CDR2 YFSETQ. The CDR3 sequence: CASSSGQGADTQYF. The CDR3, as DNA: TGCGCCAGCAGCTCGGGACAGGGGGCAGATACGCAGTATTTT.

The chain couples TRBV30 to TRBJ2-1, with D possibly being TRBD1 or TRBD2 (5 bases each). Trimming removed 3 bases at V and 2 bases at J, with 11 bases between. CDR1 and CDR2 from the germline V gene are GTSNPN and SVGIG (reference sequence). The CDR3 totals 14 residues. The CDR3, as DNA: TGTGCCTGGAGGCCGGGACCCGCCTACAATGAGCAGTTCTTC. This gives the protein CAWRPGPAYNEQFF.

This chain connects TRBV27 to TRBJ1-1; D is unresolved. Germline CDR1 and CDR2: MNHEY and SMNVEV (reference sequence). Trimming took 3 bases from V and 4 from J, leaving 9 bases between them. The CDR3 is 13 amino acids. CDR3 sequence: CASSFSPGTEAFF. The CDR3 DNA follows: TGTGCCAGCAGTTTTTCGCCGGGCACTGAAGCTTTCTTT.

Note on this clone: In the same sample, other DNA sequences code for this CDR3. The rearrangement uses TRBV27 and TRBJ2-2, with D uncertain. The ends were cut back, 1 base at V and 6 bases at J, with 6 bases in the middle. The CDR3 covers 13 residues. Germline V gene data show CDR1 as MNHEY and CDR2 as SMNVEV (reference sequence). The CDR3 loop is CASSLLSAGELFF. Here the CDR3 DNA reads TGTGCCAGCAGTTTATTATCGGCCGGGGAGCTGTTTTTT.

The CDR3 protein is CASSYGREPSYEQYF. The CDR3 DNA follows: TGTGCCAGCAGCTACGGGCGGGAGCCCTCCTACGAGCAGTACTTC. The V call is TRBV5-6, the J call TRBJ2-7, with TRBD2 matching over 7 bases. The CDR3 is 15 amino acids. Germline V gives CDR1 SGHDT, CDR2 YYEEEE. V was pared by 3 bases and J by 0 bases, with 6 bases of the junction left unmatched.

For this clone: The junction departs from the called germline gene at one end, perhaps through a read error. This rearrangement joins TRBV9 to TRBJ2-3; TRBD1 might be the D (6 bases). The length of the CDR3 is 15 residues. Germline V lookup: CDR1 SGDLS, CDR2 YYNGEE. The CDR3 here is CASRVGGSSTDTQYF. In DNA form, the CDR3 reads TGTGCCAGCAGAGTAGGGGGTTCTAGCACAGATACGCAGTATTTT.

This sequence joins TRBV5-4 and TRBJ2-1; 9 bases line up with TRBD2. J gave up 4 bases and V 4 bases, and 12 bases lay outside the gene matches. The CDR3 has 17 residues. Germline values: CDR1 SGHNT, CDR2 YYREEE (reference sequence). The CDR3: CASSPPGSGGFYNEQFF. CDR3 coding DNA: TGTGCCAGCAGCCCCCCGGGTAGCGGGGGATTTTACAATGAGCAGTTCTTC.

This chain uses TRBV7-6 with TRBJ2-4; 9 bases agree with TRBD2. V was clipped by 4 bases and J by 8 bases; unmatched bases: 9. Germline V gene sequence: CDR1 SGHVS, CDR2 FNYEAQ. This CDR3 is built from 15 residues. The DNA of the CDR3 is TGTGCCAGCAGCTCCTTAGCGGGAGTCTTTGACATTCAGTACTTC. Translated, it gives CASSSLAGVFDIQYF. The complete variable domain, with remaining parts taken from reference TRBV7-6 and TRBJ2-4, reads GAGVSQSPRYKVTKRGQDVALRCDPISGHVSLYWYRQALGQGPEFLTYFNYEAQQDKSGLPNDRFSAERPEGSISTLTIQRTEQRDSAMYRCASSSLAGVFDIQYFGAGTRLSVL.

V and J are TRBV7-3 and TRBJ2-7; D may be TRBD1 (6 bases). Germline CDR1 and CDR2: SGHTA and FQGTGA. With 5 bases removed from V and 7 bases from J, the gap between germline ends came to 12 bases. The CDR3 has 12 residues. CDR3: CASSPTGSEQYF. In nucleotides, the CDR3 is TGTGCCAGCAGCCCGACAGGAAGTGAGCAGTACTTC.

The chain links TRBV29-1 to TRBJ2-2; D is ambiguous. Germline-derived CDR1 and CDR2 are SQVTM and ANQGSEA. The CDR3 has 15 amino acids. Trimming removed 6 bases at V and 0 bases at J, with 14 bases between. In nucleotides, the CDR3 is TGCAGCGTAACCCCGGTGGACGCGAACACCGGGGAGCTGTTTTTT. Amino acids: CSVTPVDANTGELFF.